Listed below are T cell receptor beta chains from one sample, sequenced in a study of blood T cell repertoires in COVID-19. Method: immunoSEQ multiplex PCR; TCRdb's copy keeps in-frame clones and lacks some. Of roughly 200,000 clones listed, more than 75% were seen once; the top ten hold approximately 5.6%. The sequenced sample consisted of peripheral blood. The receptors originated from a man aged 40-49 years with active or convalescent COVID-19. The CDR3 runs from the conserved cysteine through the conserved F or W. Part of the rows lack a size; the others show once, few, many or a class for expanded clones.

TRBV19	few	TRBJ2-3	CASSIGSGGPNMDTQYF
TRBV10-3	-	TRBJ1-2	CAIQALTGGMDGYTF
TRBV6-5	many	TRBJ2-7	CASSLDQDEQYF
TRBV6-1	once	TRBJ2-7	CASSAPTSAAGSYEQYF
TRBV7-2	-	TRBJ2-3	CASSFYLAGENTQYF
TRBV2	once	TRBJ1-1	CAQQQATGTRGTEAFF
TRBV24-1	-	TRBJ2-2	CATSDAGQGNTGELFF
TRBV6-5	-	TRBJ2-3	CASKLGRTDTDTQYF
TRBV7-2	-	TRBJ1-1	CASSSDGGTEAFF
TRBV10-3	-	TRBJ1-6	CAIRGTGMNSPLHF
TRBV30	-	TRBJ1-5	CAWSLQGKSNQPQHF
TRBV6-5	-	TRBJ2-2	CASSKPAAGELFF
TRBV7-2	-	TRBJ1-5	CASSLQDLPNSMPQHF
TRBV27	-	TRBJ1-6	CASSLSQVSPLHF
TRBV18	-	TRBJ1-1	CASSNQGATEAFF
TRBV7-7	-	TRBJ1-1	CASSSDRNTEAFF
TRBV7-8	-	TRBJ1-6	CASRHGQHNSPLHF
TRBV5-6	-	TRBJ2-7	CASSSFGSFYEQYF
TRBV2	-	TRBJ2-7	CASSEGLALYEQYF
TRBV11-2	-	TRBJ2-3	CASSSIRATQYF